Each of the 17 T cell receptor beta chains below was sequenced from the same sample in a study of technical replicates of blood from four donors. Sequencing used immunoSEQ multiplex PCR; TCRdb keeps in-frame clones, though not all of them. This table has tens of thousands of clones, less than 98% appearing once. The sequencing input was T cells isolated from PBMCs. The receptors come from a human donor in good health.

V is TRBV4-1 and J is TRBJ1-4, with D unclear. V was pared by 2 bases and J by 6 bases, with 13 bases between. The germline V gene encodes CDR1 MGHRA and CDR2 YSYEKL. This CDR3 spans 15 amino acids. CDR3 nucleotides: TGCGCCAGCAGCCAATCCAGCCAAGCGGATGAAAAACTGTTTTTT. This codes for CASSQSSQADEKLFF.

The rearrangement links TRBV5-5 to TRBJ1-4; 9 bases are shared with TRBD1. J lost 11 bases, V lost 2 bases, and 10 bases had no gene match. The CDR3 has 15 residues. Germline values: CDR1 SGHKS, CDR2 YYEKEE (reference sequence). DNA for the CDR3: TGTGCCAGCAGCTTAGGGGACAGGGCCGGGGGGAAACTGTTTTTT. Amino acids: CASSLGDRAGGKLFF.

The gene calls are TRBV19 and TRBJ1-1; a weak D match, TRBD1 (5 bases). Trimming removed 1 base from V and 4 bases from J, with 10 bases in between. The CDR3 runs 14 residues. The V gene's germline CDR1 is LNHDA and CDR2 SQIVND (reference sequence). The CDR3 loop is CASSIAGPGTEAFF. Written as DNA, the CDR3 is TGTGCCAGTAGTATAGCAGGGCCGGGCACTGAAGCTTTCTTT.

The CDR3: CASSVRTESEAFF. The CDR3 bases are TGTGCCAGCAGCGTACGGACAGAGTCTGAAGCTTTCTTT. The chain carries TRBV7-9 and TRBJ1-1, with D tentatively TRBD1 (6 bases). From germline, CDR1 is SEHNR and CDR2 FQNEAQ (reference sequence). V was cut by 5 bases and J by 6 bases, with 13 bases left in between. CDR3 length: 13 residues.

This chain links TRBV7-8 with TRBJ2-3; 9 nucleotides align to TRBD1. This CDR3 has 15 amino acids. Losses at the gene ends were 3 bases for V and 3 bases for J; bases not matched to a gene: 4. Germline-derived CDR1 and CDR2 are SGHVS and FQNEAQ. The CDR3 DNA reads TGTGCCAGCAGCTTTGGGGACAGGGCAACAGATACGCAGTATTTT. Its translation is CASSFGDRATDTQYF. Complete variable domain (other parts from reference TRBV7-8 and TRBJ2-3): GAGVSQSPRYKVAKRGQDVALRCDPISGHVSLFWYQQALGQGPEFLTYFQNEAQLDKSGLPSDRFFAERPEGSVSTLKIQRTQQEDSAVYLCASSFGDRATDTQYFGPGTRLTVL.

The rearrangement joins TRBV7-2 to TRBJ1-2; D is possibly TRBD1 (5 bases). The V end was cut by 5 bases, the J end by 6 bases, with 19 bases between. The CDR3 runs 15 residues. CDR1 is SGHTA, CDR2 FQGNSA, per germline. The CDR3 DNA reads as TGTGCCAGCAGCACGCCCGTGCAGGGTTCTCATGGCTACACCTTC. It translates to CASSTPVQGSHGYTF.

The V and J genes are TRBV4-2 and TRBJ2-1; 10 bases match TRBD2. CDR3 length: 16 amino acids. With 2 bases clipped from V and 8 bases from J, the junction kept 9 bases outside the gene matches. Germline values: CDR1 LGHNA, CDR2 YNFKEQ. Here the CDR3 reads CASSQRSSGSFDEQFF. The CDR3 nucleotides are TGTGCCAGCAGCCAAAGATCTAGCGGGAGTTTCGATGAGCAGTTCTTC.

The chain is built from TRBV6-6 and TRBJ1-2, with a tentative D call TRBD1 (6 bases). Germline assignment: CDR1 MNHNY and CDR2 SVGAGI (reference sequence). Trimming took off 5 bases at V and 2 bases at J, with 15 bases between the two ends. The CDR3 consists of 15 residues. The CDR3 sequence is CASSPRDNANYGYTF. DNA for the CDR3: TGTGCCAGCAGTCCCCGGGACAACGCGAACTATGGCTACACCTTC.

This clone was detected only once. The chain is built from TRBV29-1 and TRBJ2-7; 7 nucleotides agree with TRBD1. The CDR3 is made up of 13 amino acids. The germline V gene encodes CDR1 SQVTM and CDR2 ANQGSEA. V shed 3 bases and J 2 bases; nucleotides not matched to a gene: 4. The DNA of the CDR3 is TGCAGCGTTGACACAGGGACAGCCTACGAGCAGTACTTC. This sequence encodes CSVDTGTAYEQYF.

This clone was seen only once. V and J are TRBV18 and TRBJ2-1; D is unclear. Germline-derived CDR1 and CDR2 are KGHSH and LQKENI. The ends were cut back, 8 bases at V and 5 bases at J, with 13 bases in the middle. The CDR3 spans 13 residues. The CDR3 DNA follows: TGTGCCAGCCGAGAAGCCATTAACAATGAGCAGTTCTTC. Protein sequence: CASREAINNEQFF.

This chain uses TRBV5-1 with TRBJ1-3, with D tentatively TRBD1 (5 bases). V lost 4 bases and J lost 8, with 19 bases in between. Germline V CDR1 and CDR2: SGHRS, YFSETQ. This CDR3 region has 15 residues. CDR3 loop: CASSTTGTGGDTIYF. The DNA for the CDR3 is TGCGCCAGCAGCACGACCGGGACCGGCGGGGACACCATATATTTT.

The chain carries TRBV5-1 and TRBJ1-3, with D unresolved. V was shortened by 1 base and J by 0 bases, with 5 bases between the two germline ends. The CDR3 has 14 amino acids. Germline CDR1 and CDR2: SGHRS and YFSETQ. CDR3 residues: CASSLFSSGNTIYF. In nucleotides, the CDR3 is TGCGCCAGCAGCTTGTTTAGCTCTGGAAACACCATATATTTT.

The J gene is TRBJ1-2, the V gene TRBV4-1; D not resolved. V lost 4 bases to trimming and J lost 1 base, with 10 bases between them. The CDR3 spans 14 residues. CDR1 and CDR2 from the germline V gene are MGHRA and YSYEKL. CDR3 sequence: CASSPSSFNYGYTF. CDR3 DNA sequence: TGCGCCAGCAGCCCGTCCTCCTTTAACTATGGCTACACCTTC.

The rearrangement uses TRBV6-5 and TRBJ1-5, with D unresolved. V lost 6 bases and J lost 0, with 12 bases in between. Germline lookup yields CDR1 MNHEY and CDR2 SVGAGI. CDR3 length: 15 residues. The CDR3 region is CASSPFGGSNQPQHF. For the CDR3, the DNA is TGTGCCAGCAGCCCCTTTGGCGGTAGCAATCAGCCCCAGCATTTT.

This clone was detected once. This chain joins TRBV12-5 and TRBJ2-7, with D unclear. The CDR3 extends over 12 amino acids. Germline V CDR1 and CDR2: LGHNT, FRNRAP. Trimming left V 3 bases short and J 6 bases short, with 9 bases between. The CDR3 spells CASGLAPREQYF. DNA of the CDR3: TGTGCTAGTGGTTTAGCACCCCGCGAGCAGTACTTC.

This sequence joins TRBV4-1 and TRBJ1-2, with a possible D match to TRBD1 (5 bases). The CDR3 is 15 amino acids. Germline V gene data show CDR1 as MGHRA and CDR2 as YSYEKL. Trimming took 5 bases from V and 8 from J, leaving 21 bases between them. Here the CDR3 reads CASSARVYDSVGYTF. DNA for the CDR3: TGCGCCAGCAGCGCCAGGGTTTATGACAGCGTCGGCTACACCTTC.

V gene TRBV6-1 combines with J gene TRBJ2-7, with unresolved D. The CDR3 loop spans 14 amino acids. V lost 6 bases to trimming and J lost 2 bases, with 14 bases between them. Looked up from germline, CDR1 is MNHNS and CDR2 is SASEGT. The CDR3 here is CASRELSSTYEQYF. Here the CDR3 DNA reads TGTGCCAGCAGGGAGCTATCGAGTACCTACGAGCAGTACTTC.